This T cell receptor beta chain derives from a study of Tregs in tolerant kidney transplant recipients. Libraries were prepared by immunoSEQ multiplex PCR; TCRdb keeps only in-frame clonotypes and omits some of them. The sample consists of 50,000 or so clones, roughly 90% of them appearing once. Related graft donors supplied nonmyeloablative bone marrow transplants, and mixed chimerism was transient. Unstimulated regulatory T cells (CD4+CD25+CD127-), CD4+CD25- non-regulatory cells, CD4 and CD8 cells were FACS-sorted from thawed PBMCs. Concerning this clone itself: Its antigen is currently unknown.

There are 13 residues in the CDR3. Germline CDR1 is LNHDA and CDR2 is SQIVND (reference sequence). Germline trimming cut 8 bases from V and 3 bases from J; bases unmatched to any gene: 4. General study findings and limits: Donor-specific Treg expansion exceeded global Treg expansion in tolerant patients, suggesting antigen drive.

V gene TRBV19 combines with J gene TRBJ2-1; 7 nucleotides line up with TRBD1. The source material was CD8+ T cells from blood (PBMCs), sampled 12 months after the transplant. This sequence originates from a human patient who received a combined kidney and bone marrow transplant. Some T cells may be supplied by the graft donor. CDR3 nucleotide sequence: TGTGCCAGTTCGCCAGGGGGCTACAATGAGCAGTTCTTC. Translated: CASSPGGYNEQFF. Based on the CDR3 plus reference TRBV19 and TRBJ2-1, the full variable domain is DGGITQSPKYLFRKEGQNVTLSCEQNLNHDAMYWYRQDPGQGLRLIYYSQIVNDFQKGDIAEGYSVSREKKESFPLTVTSAQKNPTAFYLCASSPGGYNEQFFGPGTRLTVL.